The rows below give T cell receptor beta chains drawn from one sample of a study of T cells in Graves' hyperthyroidism and ophthalmopathy. A single record per CDR3 protein comes from TCRdb applying MiXCR to the multiplex PCR reads. The repertoire holds about 640,000 distinct CDR3 sequences, with 40% to 55% as singletons. Specimen: peripheral blood or thyroid tissue (not recorded which). These receptors were obtained from an adult man with Graves' disease, either hyperthyroidism or ophthalmopathy (not recorded which). The CDR3 runs from the conserved cysteine through the conserved F or W. Fields, in order: J gene, D gene, clone size, V gene, CDR3 protein, CDR3 DNA. A D gene is named only where the DNA matches it firmly. Only part of the rows carry a size: once, few, many, or a class if the clone is expanded.

j_gene: TRBJ1-5; d_gene: -; abundance: many; v_gene: TRBV6-5; CDR3aa: CASRGGRNQPQHF; CDR3nt: TGTGCCAGCAGAGGGGGTCGCAATCAGCCCCAGCATTTT
j_gene: TRBJ1-1; d_gene: -; abundance: -; v_gene: TRBV30; CDR3aa: CAYQLGQNTEAFF; CDR3nt: TGTGCCTACCAACTTGGACAGAACACTGAAGCTTTCTTT
j_gene: TRBJ1-6; d_gene: -; abundance: few; v_gene: TRBV29-1; CDR3aa: CSVAGVAGNSPLHF; CDR3nt: TGCAGCGTTGCGGGGGTCGCCGGGAATTCACCCCTCCACTTT
j_gene: TRBJ2-5; d_gene: TRBD2; abundance: many; v_gene: TRBV2; CDR3aa: CASRRLAGSQETQYF; CDR3nt: TGTGCCAGCAGGCGACTAGCGGGGAGCCAAGAGACCCAGTACTTC
j_gene: TRBJ1-2; d_gene: TRBD1; abundance: many; v_gene: TRBV2; CDR3aa: CASRTWGQVYGYTF; CDR3nt: TGTGCCAGCAGAACATGGGGACAGGTCTATGGCTACACCTTC
j_gene: TRBJ1-1; d_gene: -; abundance: many; v_gene: TRBV10-3; CDR3aa: CAISEQGNTEAFF; CDR3nt: TGTGCCATCAGTGAACAGGGTAACACTGAAGCTTTCTTT
j_gene: TRBJ1-6; d_gene: -; abundance: many; v_gene: TRBV6-5; CDR3aa: CASSYRADDLNSPLHF; CDR3nt: TGTGCCAGCAGTTACCGGGCCGACGATCTTAATTCACCCCTCCACTTT
j_gene: TRBJ1-2; d_gene: TRBD1; abundance: -; v_gene: TRBV2; CDR3aa: CASSRDRGRNHYGYTF; CDR3nt: TGTGCCAGCAGTAGGGACAGGGGGCGGAACCACTATGGCTACACCTTC
j_gene: TRBJ1-2; d_gene: TRBD1; abundance: -; v_gene: TRBV19; CDR3aa: CASSDRGLGYGYTF; CDR3nt: TGTGCCAGCTCCGACAGGGGGCTAGGCTATGGCTACACCTTC
j_gene: TRBJ1-1; d_gene: -; abundance: -; v_gene: TRBV19; CDR3aa: CASSNPRATKWHTEAFF; CDR3nt: TGTGCCAGTAGTAACCCAAGGGCCACAAAATGGCACACTGAAGCTTTCTTT
j_gene: TRBJ1-4; d_gene: -; abundance: -; v_gene: TRBV24-1; CDR3aa: CATSAVQGLNEKLFF; CDR3nt: TGTGCCACCAGCGCGGTACAGGGACTTAATGAAAAACTGTTTTTT
j_gene: TRBJ2-7; d_gene: -; abundance: -; v_gene: TRBV20-1; CDR3aa: CSARAGRYYEQYF; CDR3nt: TGCAGTGCTAGGGCGGGGAGATACTACGAGCAGTACTTC
j_gene: TRBJ1-5; d_gene: -; abundance: few; v_gene: TRBV7-9; CDR3aa: CASSYWGDGNQPQHF; CDR3nt: TGTGCCAGTAGTTATTGGGGGGATGGCAATCAGCCCCAGCATTTT
j_gene: TRBJ2-5; d_gene: TRBD2; abundance: -; v_gene: TRBV29-1; CDR3aa: CSVEDLSLAGGARFF; CDR3nt: TGCAGCGTTGAAGATCTTTCCCTAGCGGGAGGGGCGCGGTTCTTC
j_gene: TRBJ2-7; d_gene: TRBD2; abundance: few; v_gene: TRBV20-1; CDR3aa: CSARPSGRSYEQYF; CDR3nt: TGCAGTGCTAGACCTAGCGGGAGGTCCTACGAGCAGTACTTC
j_gene: TRBJ1-2; d_gene: -; abundance: many; v_gene: TRBV5-6; CDR3aa: CASSLGPGDGYTF; CDR3nt: TGTGCCAGCAGCTTGGGGCCAGGAGATGGCTACACCTTC
j_gene: TRBJ2-7; d_gene: -; abundance: many; v_gene: TRBV29-1; CDR3aa: CSVRTVNSYEQYF; CDR3nt: TGCAGCGTACGAACAGTCAACTCCTACGAGCAGTACTTC
j_gene: TRBJ2-3; d_gene: -; abundance: once; v_gene: TRBV11-1; CDR3aa: CASSLEVTSDTQYF; CDR3nt: TGTGCCAGCAGCTTAGAAGTGACCTCAGATACGCAGTATTTT
j_gene: TRBJ1-6; d_gene: -; abundance: -; v_gene: TRBV29-1; CDR3aa: CSVTKDSNSPLHF; CDR3nt: TGCAGCGTTACTAAGGACAGTAATTCACCCCTCCACTTT
j_gene: TRBJ2-7; d_gene: TRBD2; abundance: many; v_gene: TRBV7-8; CDR3aa: CASSPRTSGRSYEQYF; CDR3nt: TGTGCCAGCAGCCCTCGGACTAGCGGGAGGTCCTACGAGCAGTACTTC
j_gene: TRBJ1-4; d_gene: TRBD1; abundance: many; v_gene: TRBV10-3; CDR3aa: CAIPSDRSNEKLFF; CDR3nt: TGTGCCATCCCCTCGGACAGGTCCAATGAAAAACTGTTTTTT
j_gene: TRBJ1-2; d_gene: -; abundance: -; v_gene: TRBV10-3; CDR3aa: CAISDLIGSYGYTF; CDR3nt: TGTGCCATCAGTGATTTAATAGGGAGCTATGGCTACACCTTC
j_gene: TRBJ1-2; d_gene: -; abundance: -; v_gene: TRBV4-2; CDR3aa: CASSQDLASTNYGYTF; CDR3nt: TGTGCCAGCAGCCAAGATCTGGCCAGTACGAACTATGGCTACACCTTC
j_gene: TRBJ1-1; d_gene: -; abundance: -; v_gene: TRBV7-9; CDR3aa: CASRESGPMNTEAFF; CDR3nt: TGTGCCAGCAGAGAGAGTGGTCCTATGAACACTGAAGCTTTCTTT
j_gene: TRBJ2-5; d_gene: TRBD1; abundance: few; v_gene: TRBV12-3/TRBV12-4; CDR3aa: CASTERATGETQYF; CDR3nt: TGTGCCAGCACCGAAAGGGCGACAGGGGAGACCCAGTACTTC
j_gene: TRBJ2-5; d_gene: TRBD1; abundance: -; v_gene: TRBV7-8; CDR3aa: CAWQPGGSTETQYF; CDR3nt: TGTGCCTGGCAGCCAGGGGGAAGCACCGAGACCCAGTACTTC
j_gene: TRBJ1-3; d_gene: -; abundance: -; v_gene: TRBV7-2; CDR3aa: CARHHRRGNTIYF; CDR3nt: TGTGCTAGACATCACCGGCGGGGAAACACCATATATTTT
j_gene: TRBJ1-1; d_gene: -; abundance: -; v_gene: TRBV29-1; CDR3aa: CSLSSGDNGYTEAFF; CDR3nt: TGCAGCTTATCCTCAGGGGACAATGGCTACACTGAAGCTTTCTTT
j_gene: TRBJ1-1; d_gene: -; abundance: -; v_gene: TRBV11-2; CDR3aa: CASSLHRGTEAFF; CDR3nt: TGTGCCAGCAGCTTACATCGGGGCACTGAAGCTTTCTTT
j_gene: TRBJ2-2; d_gene: TRBD2; abundance: many; v_gene: TRBV2; CDR3aa: CASGLAGGVGELFF; CDR3nt: TGTGCCAGCGGACTAGCGGGAGGGGTCGGGGAGCTGTTTTTT
j_gene: TRBJ2-7; d_gene: TRBD2; abundance: -; v_gene: TRBV6-4; CDR3aa: CASRTGLAYEQYF; CDR3nt: TGTGCCAGCAGGACTGGACTAGCCTACGAGCAGTACTTC
j_gene: TRBJ1-2; d_gene: TRBD1; abundance: few; v_gene: TRBV19; CDR3aa: CASSGTVTNYGYTF; CDR3nt: TGTGCCAGTAGTGGGACAGTTACTAACTATGGCTACACCTTC
j_gene: TRBJ2-5; d_gene: TRBD2; abundance: many; v_gene: TRBV7-9; CDR3aa: CASSFLSGIRETQYF; CDR3nt: TGTGCCAGCAGCTTTCTTAGCGGGATACGAGAGACCCAGTACTTC
j_gene: TRBJ1-5; d_gene: -; abundance: -; v_gene: TRBV4-1; CDR3aa: CASSQDRGSNQPQHF; CDR3nt: TGCGCCAGCAGCCAAGATCGGGGAAGCAATCAGCCCCAGCATTTT
j_gene: TRBJ1-2; d_gene: -; abundance: few; v_gene: TRBV7-8; CDR3aa: CASSQGVGWSNYGYTF; CDR3nt: TGTGCCAGCAGCCAAGGCGTGGGGTGGAGTAACTATGGCTACACCTTC
j_gene: TRBJ1-5; d_gene: -; abundance: -; v_gene: TRBV2; CDR3aa: CASSYSVGTGRNQPQHF; CDR3nt: TGTGCCAGCAGTTACTCGGTCGGAACGGGACGCAATCAGCCCCAGCATTTT
j_gene: TRBJ2-5; d_gene: TRBD2; abundance: -; v_gene: TRBV10-3; CDR3aa: CAISSGLAGETQYF; CDR3nt: TGTGCCATCAGCTCGGGACTAGCGGGAGAGACCCAGTACTTC
j_gene: TRBJ2-2; d_gene: -; abundance: many; v_gene: TRBV19; CDR3aa: CASSMRGRTTGELFF; CDR3nt: TGTGCCAGTAGTATGCGGGGGCGTACCACCGGGGAGCTGTTTTTT
j_gene: TRBJ1-1; d_gene: -; abundance: -; v_gene: TRBV29-1; CDR3aa: CSVDPQETVLMNTEAFF; CDR3nt: TGCAGCGTTGATCCCCAAGAGACAGTACTTATGAACACTGAAGCTTTCTTT
j_gene: TRBJ1-3; d_gene: TRBD1; abundance: -; v_gene: TRBV20-1; CDR3aa: CSARDRTGDSGNTIYF; CDR3nt: TGCAGTGCTAGAGATCGGACAGGGGACTCTGGAAACACCATATATTTT
j_gene: TRBJ2-7; d_gene: -; abundance: many; v_gene: TRBV7-9; CDR3aa: CASSDGLEPSYEQYF; CDR3nt: TGTGCCAGCAGCGACGGACTGGAGCCCTCCTACGAGCAGTACTTC
j_gene: TRBJ2-7; d_gene: -; abundance: many; v_gene: TRBV5-1; CDR3aa: CASSPDSSSYEQYF; CDR3nt: TGCGCCAGCAGCCCCGACTCAAGCTCCTACGAGCAGTACTTC
j_gene: TRBJ2-5; d_gene: TRBD1; abundance: -; v_gene: TRBV10-2; CDR3aa: CASTDRAETQYF; CDR3nt: TGCGCCAGCACCGACAGGGCAGAGACCCAGTACTTC
j_gene: TRBJ1-2; d_gene: -; abundance: -; v_gene: TRBV5-1; CDR3aa: CARVLTGYGYTF; CDR3nt: TGCGCCAGGGTTTTGACGGGCTATGGCTACACCTTC
j_gene: TRBJ2-7; d_gene: TRBD2; abundance: few; v_gene: TRBV9; CDR3aa: CASSRGLAGGRSSYEQYF; CDR3nt: TGTGCCAGCAGCCGAGGACTAGCGGGGGGCAGGAGCTCCTACGAGCAGTACTTC
j_gene: TRBJ2-7; d_gene: -; abundance: -; v_gene: TRBV19; CDR3aa: CASSIWAGASSYEQYF; CDR3nt: TGTGCCAGTAGTATCTGGGCCGGGGCCTCCTCCTACGAGCAGTACTTC
j_gene: TRBJ1-1; d_gene: -; abundance: -; v_gene: TRBV19; CDR3aa: CASSIGIGSAFF; CDR3nt: TGTGCCAGTAGTATTGGGATCGGTTCAGCTTTCTTT
j_gene: TRBJ1-2; d_gene: TRBD1; abundance: many; v_gene: TRBV15; CDR3aa: CATSRSTGGISYGYTF; CDR3nt: TGTGCCACCAGCAGAAGTACAGGGGGAATCTCCTATGGCTACACCTTC
j_gene: TRBJ2-7; d_gene: -; abundance: many; v_gene: TRBV5-1; CDR3aa: CASSLGGVYEQYF; CDR3nt: TGCGCCAGCAGCTTGGGCGGTGTCTACGAGCAGTACTTC
j_gene: TRBJ1-4; d_gene: -; abundance: -; v_gene: TRBV20-1; CDR3aa: CSAYGQPATNEKLFF; CDR3nt: TGCAGTGCTTACGGACAGCCTGCAACTAATGAAAAACTGTTTTTT